This T cell receptor (beta chain) originates from a study of beta chain features in type 1 diabetes. In regard to this clone: As yet, its antigen is unknown.

Study results and caveats: All four CD4+ subsets from Type 1 diabetes patients carried moderately but significantly shorter TCRB CDR3s.

The study reverse transcribed the entire isolated RNA, so it sequenced expressed TCRB transcripts. The average output of naive, central memory and regulatory T cell samples was about 3.57 million reads. Sequencing used immunoSEQ multiplex PCR; TCRdb keeps in-frame clones, though not all of them. The table includes around 40,000 clones, around 63% detected once. The sequence derives from a young man with type 1 diabetes. Some clones in this sample may be carry-over from other donors' samples. Sequenced: Tregs from blood.

CDR3 amino acids: CASRWGGGTYNEQFF. The CDR3 DNA reads as TGTGCCAGCAGATGGGGTGGCGGGACCTACAATGAGCAGTTCTTC. The chain recombines TRBV11-2 with TRBJ2-1; D perhaps matches TRBD2 (6 bases). Trimming pared 6 bases from V and 2 bases from J, leaving 14 bases between. The CDR3 contains 15 residues. CDR1 and CDR2 from the germline V gene are SGHAT and FQNNGV.